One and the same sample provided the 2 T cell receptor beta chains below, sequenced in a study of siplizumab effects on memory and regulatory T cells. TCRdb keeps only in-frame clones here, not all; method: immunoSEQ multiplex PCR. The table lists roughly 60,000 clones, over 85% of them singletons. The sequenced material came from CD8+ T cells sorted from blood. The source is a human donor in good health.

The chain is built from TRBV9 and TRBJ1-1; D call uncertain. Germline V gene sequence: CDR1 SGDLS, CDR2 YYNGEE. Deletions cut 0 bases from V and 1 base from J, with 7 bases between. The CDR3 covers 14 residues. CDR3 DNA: TGTGCCAGCAGCGTAGAAGGGAGGAACACTGAAGCTTTCTTT. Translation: CASSVEGRNTEAFF.

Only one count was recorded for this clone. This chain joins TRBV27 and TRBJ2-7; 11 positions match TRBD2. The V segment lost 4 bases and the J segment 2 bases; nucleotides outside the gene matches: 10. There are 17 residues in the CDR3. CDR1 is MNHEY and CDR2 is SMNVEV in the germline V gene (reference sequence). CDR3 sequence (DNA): TGTGCCAGCAGTTCCGGGACTAGCGGCTACCTACCCTACGAGCAGTACTTC. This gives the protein CASSSGTSGYLPYEQYF.